The entry that follows covers one T cell receptor beta chain sequence. The PCR made use of 60 Vbeta and 13 Jbeta primers. The repertoire was sequenced with immunoSEQ multiplex PCR; TCRdb's copy has only in-frame clones and lacks some. This table has under 200,000 clones, around three quarters appearing once. The data were taken from a study of cytomegalovirus exposure and HLA in healthy donors. This CDR3 has 13 amino acids. Germline-derived CDR1 and CDR2 are SGHNT and YENEEA. Trimming cost V 5 bases and J 3 bases; bases outside gene matches: 2. This receptor was identified in a woman under 40 in good health and CMV-seropositive. The sequencing sample was made of PBMCs. V is TRBV11-3 and J is TRBJ2-5; 8 bases map to TRBD1. Here the CDR3 DNA reads TGTGCCAGCAGCGCGGGACAGGAAGAGACCCAGTACTTC. Its protein is CASSAGQEETQYF.